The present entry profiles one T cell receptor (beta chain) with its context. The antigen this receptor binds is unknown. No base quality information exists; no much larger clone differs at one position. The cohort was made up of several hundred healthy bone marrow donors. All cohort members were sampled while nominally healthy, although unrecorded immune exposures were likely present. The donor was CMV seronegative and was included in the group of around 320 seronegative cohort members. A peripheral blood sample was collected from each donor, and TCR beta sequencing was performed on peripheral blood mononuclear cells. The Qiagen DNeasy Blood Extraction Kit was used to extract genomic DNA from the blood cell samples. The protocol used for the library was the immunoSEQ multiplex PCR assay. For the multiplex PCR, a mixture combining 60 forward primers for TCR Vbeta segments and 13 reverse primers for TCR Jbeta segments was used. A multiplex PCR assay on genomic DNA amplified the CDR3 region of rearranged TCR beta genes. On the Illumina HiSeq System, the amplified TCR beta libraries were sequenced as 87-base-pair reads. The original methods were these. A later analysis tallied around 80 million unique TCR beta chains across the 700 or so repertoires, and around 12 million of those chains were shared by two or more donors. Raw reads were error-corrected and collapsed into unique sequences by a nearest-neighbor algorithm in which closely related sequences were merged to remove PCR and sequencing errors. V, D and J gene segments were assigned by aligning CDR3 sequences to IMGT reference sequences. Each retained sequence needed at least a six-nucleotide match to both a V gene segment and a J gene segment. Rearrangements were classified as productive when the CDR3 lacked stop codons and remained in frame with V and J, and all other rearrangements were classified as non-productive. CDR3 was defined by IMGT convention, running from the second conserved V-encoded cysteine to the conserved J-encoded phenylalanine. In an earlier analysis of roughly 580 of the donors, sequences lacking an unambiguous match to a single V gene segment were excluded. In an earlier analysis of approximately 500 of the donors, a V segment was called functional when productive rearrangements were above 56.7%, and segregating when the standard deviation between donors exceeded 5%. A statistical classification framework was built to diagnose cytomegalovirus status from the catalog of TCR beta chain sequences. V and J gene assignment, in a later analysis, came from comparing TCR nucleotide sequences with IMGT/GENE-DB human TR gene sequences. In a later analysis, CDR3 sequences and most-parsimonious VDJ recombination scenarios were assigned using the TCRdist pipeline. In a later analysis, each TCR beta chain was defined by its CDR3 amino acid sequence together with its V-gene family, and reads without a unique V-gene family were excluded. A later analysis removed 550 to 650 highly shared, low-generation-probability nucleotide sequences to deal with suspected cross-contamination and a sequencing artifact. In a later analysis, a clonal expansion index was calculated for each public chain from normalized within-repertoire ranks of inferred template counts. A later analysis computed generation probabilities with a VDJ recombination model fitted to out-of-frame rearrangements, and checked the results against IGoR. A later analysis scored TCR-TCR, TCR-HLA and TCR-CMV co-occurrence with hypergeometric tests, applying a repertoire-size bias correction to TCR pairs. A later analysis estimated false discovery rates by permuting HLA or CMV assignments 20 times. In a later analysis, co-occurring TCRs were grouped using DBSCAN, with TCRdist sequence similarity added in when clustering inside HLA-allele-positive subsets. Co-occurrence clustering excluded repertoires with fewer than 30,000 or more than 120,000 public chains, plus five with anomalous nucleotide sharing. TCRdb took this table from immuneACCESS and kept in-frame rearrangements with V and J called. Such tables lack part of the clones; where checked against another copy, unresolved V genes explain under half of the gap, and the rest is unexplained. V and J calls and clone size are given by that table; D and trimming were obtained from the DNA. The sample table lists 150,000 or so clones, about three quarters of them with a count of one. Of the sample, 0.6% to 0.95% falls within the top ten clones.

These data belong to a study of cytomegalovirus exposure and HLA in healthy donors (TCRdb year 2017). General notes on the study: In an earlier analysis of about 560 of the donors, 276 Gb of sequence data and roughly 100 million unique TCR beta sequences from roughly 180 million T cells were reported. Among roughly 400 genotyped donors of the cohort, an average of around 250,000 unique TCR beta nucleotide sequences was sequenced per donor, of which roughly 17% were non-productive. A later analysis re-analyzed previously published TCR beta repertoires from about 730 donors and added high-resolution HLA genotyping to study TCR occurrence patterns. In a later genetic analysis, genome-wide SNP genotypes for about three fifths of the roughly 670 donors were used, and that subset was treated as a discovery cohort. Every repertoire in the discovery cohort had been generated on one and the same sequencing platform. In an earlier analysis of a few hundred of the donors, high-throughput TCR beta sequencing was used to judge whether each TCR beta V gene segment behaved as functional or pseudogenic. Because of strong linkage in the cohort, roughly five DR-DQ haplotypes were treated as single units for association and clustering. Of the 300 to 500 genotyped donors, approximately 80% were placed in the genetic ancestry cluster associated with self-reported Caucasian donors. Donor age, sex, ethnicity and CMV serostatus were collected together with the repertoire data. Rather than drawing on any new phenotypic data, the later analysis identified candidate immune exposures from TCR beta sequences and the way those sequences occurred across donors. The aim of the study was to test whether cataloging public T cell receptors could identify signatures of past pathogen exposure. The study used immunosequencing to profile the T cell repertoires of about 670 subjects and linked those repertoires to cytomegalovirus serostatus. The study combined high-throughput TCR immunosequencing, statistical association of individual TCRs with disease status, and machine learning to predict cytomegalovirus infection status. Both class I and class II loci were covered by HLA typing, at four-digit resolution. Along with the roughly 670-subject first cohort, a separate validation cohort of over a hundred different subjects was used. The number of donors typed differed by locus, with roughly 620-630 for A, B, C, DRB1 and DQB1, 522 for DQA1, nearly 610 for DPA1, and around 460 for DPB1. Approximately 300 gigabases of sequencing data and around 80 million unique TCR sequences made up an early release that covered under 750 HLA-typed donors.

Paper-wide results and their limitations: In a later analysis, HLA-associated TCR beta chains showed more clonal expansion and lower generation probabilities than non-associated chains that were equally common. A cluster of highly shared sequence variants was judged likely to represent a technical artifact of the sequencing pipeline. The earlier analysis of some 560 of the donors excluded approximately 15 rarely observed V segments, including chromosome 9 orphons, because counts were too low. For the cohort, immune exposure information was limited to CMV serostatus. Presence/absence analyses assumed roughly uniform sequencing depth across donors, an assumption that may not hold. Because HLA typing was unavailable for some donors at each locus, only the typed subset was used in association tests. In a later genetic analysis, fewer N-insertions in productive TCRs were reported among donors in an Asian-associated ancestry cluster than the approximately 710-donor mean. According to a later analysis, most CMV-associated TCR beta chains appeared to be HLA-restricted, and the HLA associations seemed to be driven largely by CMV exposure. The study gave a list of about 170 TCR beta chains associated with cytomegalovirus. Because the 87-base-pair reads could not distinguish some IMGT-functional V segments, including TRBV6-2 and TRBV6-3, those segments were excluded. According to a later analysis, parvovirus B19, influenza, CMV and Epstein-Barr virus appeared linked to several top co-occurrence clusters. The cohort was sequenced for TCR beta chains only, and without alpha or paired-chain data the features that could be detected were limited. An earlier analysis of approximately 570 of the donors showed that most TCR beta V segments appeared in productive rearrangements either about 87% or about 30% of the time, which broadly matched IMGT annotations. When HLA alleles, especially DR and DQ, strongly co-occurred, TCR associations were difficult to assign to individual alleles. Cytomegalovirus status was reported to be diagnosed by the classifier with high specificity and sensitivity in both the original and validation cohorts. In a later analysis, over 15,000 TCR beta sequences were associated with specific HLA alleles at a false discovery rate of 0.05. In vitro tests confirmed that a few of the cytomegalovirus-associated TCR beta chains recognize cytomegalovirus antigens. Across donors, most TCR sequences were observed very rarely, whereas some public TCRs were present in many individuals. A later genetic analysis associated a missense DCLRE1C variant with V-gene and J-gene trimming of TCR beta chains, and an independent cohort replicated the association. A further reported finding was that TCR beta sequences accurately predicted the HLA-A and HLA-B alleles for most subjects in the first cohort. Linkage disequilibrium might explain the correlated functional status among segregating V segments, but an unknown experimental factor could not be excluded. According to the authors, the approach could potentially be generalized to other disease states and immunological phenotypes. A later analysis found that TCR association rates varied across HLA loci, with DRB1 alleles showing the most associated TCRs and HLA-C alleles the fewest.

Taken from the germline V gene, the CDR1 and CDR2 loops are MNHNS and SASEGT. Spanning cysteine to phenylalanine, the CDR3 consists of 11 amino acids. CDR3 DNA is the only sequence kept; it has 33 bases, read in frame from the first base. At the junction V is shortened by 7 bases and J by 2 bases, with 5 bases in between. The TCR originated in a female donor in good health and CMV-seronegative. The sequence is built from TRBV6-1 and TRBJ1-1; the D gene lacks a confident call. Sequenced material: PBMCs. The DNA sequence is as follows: TGTGCCAGCATACTTAACACTGAAGCTTTCTTT. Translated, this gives CASILNTEAFF.